This T cell receptor (beta chain) was retrieved from a study of control samples from healthy donors and cancer patients. There are 14 residues in the CDR3. J lost 7 bases, V lost 3 bases, and 4 bases had no gene match. Germline CDR1 reads SGHRS; CDR2 reads YFSETQ. TCRdb's table, derived via immunoSEQ multiplex PCR, lists solely in-frame clones and lacks some. Of about 84,000 clones in the sample, roughly 88% were seen once. The chain has TRBV5-1 and TRBJ2-1, with 10 bases lining up with TRBD2. What was sequenced was PBMCs. The source of this sequence is a man aged 60-69 years with head and neck cancer. CDR3 DNA: TGCGCCAGCAGCTGGGGTAGCGGGAGGAATGAGCAGTTCTTC. Translated, it gives CASSWGSGRNEQFF.